This TCR beta chain is drawn from a study of early T cells in non-severe SARS-CoV-2 infection. TCRdb passed the 5' RACE reads through MiXCR, listing each CDR3 protein once. The sample lists about 77,000 distinct CDR3 sequences, 15% to 20% seen once, with about 3% in the top ten. This CDR3 has 14 residues. Germline-derived CDR1 and CDR2 are LNHDA and SQIVND (reference sequence). V gave up 5 bases and J gave up 1 base, with 12 bases separating them. The chain recombines TRBV19 with TRBJ2-7; D is unresolved. This clonotype was sampled from an adult who was a healthcare worker with PCR-confirmed SARS-CoV-2 infection or an uninfected control (not recorded which). Sequenced sample: whole blood. Here the CDR3 reads CASSPAAGSYEQYF. The CDR3 region has the DNA TGTGCCAGTAGTCCCGCGGCAGGTTCCTACGAGCAGTACTTC.